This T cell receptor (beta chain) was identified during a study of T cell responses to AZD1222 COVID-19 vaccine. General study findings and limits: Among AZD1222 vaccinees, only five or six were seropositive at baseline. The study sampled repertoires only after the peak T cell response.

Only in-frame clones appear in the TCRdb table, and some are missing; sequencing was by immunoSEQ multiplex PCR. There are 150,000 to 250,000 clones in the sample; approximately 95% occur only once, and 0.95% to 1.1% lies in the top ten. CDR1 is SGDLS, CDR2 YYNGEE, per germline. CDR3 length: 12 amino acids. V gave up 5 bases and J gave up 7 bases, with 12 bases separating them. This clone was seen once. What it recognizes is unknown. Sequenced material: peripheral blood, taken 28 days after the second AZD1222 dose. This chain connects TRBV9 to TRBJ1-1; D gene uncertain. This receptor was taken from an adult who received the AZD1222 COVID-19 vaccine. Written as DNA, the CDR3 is TGTGCCAGCAGTCTGGGTCGGGGTGAAGCTTTCTTT. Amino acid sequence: CASSLGRGEAFF.